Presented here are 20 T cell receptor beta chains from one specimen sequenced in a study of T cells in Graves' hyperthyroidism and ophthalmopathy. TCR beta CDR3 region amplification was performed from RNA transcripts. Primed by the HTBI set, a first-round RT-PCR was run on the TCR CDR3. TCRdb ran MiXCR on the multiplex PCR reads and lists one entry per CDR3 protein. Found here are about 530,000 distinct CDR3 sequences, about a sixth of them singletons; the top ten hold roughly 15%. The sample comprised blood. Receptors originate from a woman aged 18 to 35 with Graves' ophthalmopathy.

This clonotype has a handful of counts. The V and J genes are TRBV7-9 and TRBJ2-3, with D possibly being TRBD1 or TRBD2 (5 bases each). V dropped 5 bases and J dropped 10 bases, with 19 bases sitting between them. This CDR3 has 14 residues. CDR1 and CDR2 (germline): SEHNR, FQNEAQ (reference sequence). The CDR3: CASSTGTLQVSQYF. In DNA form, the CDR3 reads TGTGCCAGCAGCACCGGGACCCTTCAAGTGTCGCAGTATTTT.

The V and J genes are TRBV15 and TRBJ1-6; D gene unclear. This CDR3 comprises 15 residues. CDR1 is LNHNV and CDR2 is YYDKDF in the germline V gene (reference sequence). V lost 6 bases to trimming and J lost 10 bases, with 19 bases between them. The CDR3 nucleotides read TGTGCCACCAGGCCGGGCGGGGAAGAGGGATCACCCCTCCACTTT. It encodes CATRPGGEEGSPLHF.

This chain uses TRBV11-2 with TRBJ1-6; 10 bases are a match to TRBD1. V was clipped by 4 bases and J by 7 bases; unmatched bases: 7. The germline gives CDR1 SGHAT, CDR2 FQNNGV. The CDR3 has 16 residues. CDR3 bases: TGTGCCAGCAGCTCCCGGGACAGGGGCAAGAATTCACCCCTCCACTTT. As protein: CASSSRDRGKNSPLHF.

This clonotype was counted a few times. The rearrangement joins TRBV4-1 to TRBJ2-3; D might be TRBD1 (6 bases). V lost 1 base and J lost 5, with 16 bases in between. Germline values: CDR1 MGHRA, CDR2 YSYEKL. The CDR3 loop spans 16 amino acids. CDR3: CASSQVQFLGGDTQYF. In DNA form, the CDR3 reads TGCGCCAGCAGCCAAGTTCAATTCCTAGGGGGAGATACGCAGTATTTT.

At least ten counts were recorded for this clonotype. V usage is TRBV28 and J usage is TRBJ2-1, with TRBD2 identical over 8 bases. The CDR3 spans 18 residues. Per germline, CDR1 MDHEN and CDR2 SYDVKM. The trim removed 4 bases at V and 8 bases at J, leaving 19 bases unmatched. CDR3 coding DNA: TGTGCCAGCAGTTCCGCACCCTCCGGGACTAGGGAGTTCGATGAGCAGTTCTTC. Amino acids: CASSSAPSGTREFDEQFF.

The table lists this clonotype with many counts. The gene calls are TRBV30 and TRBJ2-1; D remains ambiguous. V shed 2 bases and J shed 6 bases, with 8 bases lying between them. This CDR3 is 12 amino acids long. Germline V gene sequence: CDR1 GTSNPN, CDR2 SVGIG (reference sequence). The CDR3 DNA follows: TGTGCCTGGAGTCAAGCGAGCAATGAGCAGTTCTTC. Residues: CAWSQASNEQFF.

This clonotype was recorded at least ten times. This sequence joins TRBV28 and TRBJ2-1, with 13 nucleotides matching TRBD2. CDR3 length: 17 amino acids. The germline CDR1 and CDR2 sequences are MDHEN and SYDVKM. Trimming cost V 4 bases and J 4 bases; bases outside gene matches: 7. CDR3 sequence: CASSSGLAGALYNEQFF. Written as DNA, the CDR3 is TGTGCCAGCAGTTCCGGACTAGCGGGAGCCCTATACAATGAGCAGTTCTTC.

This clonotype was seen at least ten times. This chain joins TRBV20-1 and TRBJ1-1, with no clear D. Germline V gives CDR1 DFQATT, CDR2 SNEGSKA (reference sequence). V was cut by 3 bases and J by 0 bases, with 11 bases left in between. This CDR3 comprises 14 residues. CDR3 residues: CSASAIFMNTEAFF. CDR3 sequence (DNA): TGCAGTGCTAGTGCTATCTTCATGAACACTGAAGCTTTCTTT.

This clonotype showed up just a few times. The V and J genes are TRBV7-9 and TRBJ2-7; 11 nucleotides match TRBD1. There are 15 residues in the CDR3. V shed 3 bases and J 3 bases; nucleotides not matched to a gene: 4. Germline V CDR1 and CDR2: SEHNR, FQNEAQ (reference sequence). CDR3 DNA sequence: TGTGCCAGCAGCTTCTCGGGACAGGGGGACTACGAGCAGTACTTC. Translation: CASSFSGQGDYEQYF.

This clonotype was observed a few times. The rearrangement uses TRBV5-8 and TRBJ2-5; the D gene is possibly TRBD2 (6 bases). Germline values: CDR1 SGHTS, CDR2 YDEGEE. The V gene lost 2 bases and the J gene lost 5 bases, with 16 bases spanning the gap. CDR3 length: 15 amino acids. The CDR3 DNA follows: TGTGCCAGCAGCTTCCCTCTAGCGAGAGGGGAGACCCAGTACTTC. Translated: CASSFPLARGETQYF.

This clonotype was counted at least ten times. This CDR3 reads CASSQEDRGRSPLHF. In DNA form, the CDR3 reads TGTGCCAGCAGCCAGGAGGACAGGGGGCGTTCACCCCTCCACTTT. The chain recombines TRBV3-1 with TRBJ1-6; 11 bases line up with TRBD1. From germline, CDR1 is LGHDT and CDR2 YNNKEL (reference sequence). V gave up 3 bases and J gave up 9 bases; unmatched junction bases: 4. The CDR3 contains 15 residues.

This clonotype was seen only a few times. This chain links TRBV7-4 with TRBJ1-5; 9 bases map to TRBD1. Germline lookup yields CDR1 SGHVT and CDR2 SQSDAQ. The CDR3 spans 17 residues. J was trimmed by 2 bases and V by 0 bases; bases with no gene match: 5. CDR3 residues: CASSLADRDRGNQPQHF. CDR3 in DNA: TGTGCCAGCAGCTTAGCTGACAGGGACAGGGGCAATCAGCCCCAGCATTTT.

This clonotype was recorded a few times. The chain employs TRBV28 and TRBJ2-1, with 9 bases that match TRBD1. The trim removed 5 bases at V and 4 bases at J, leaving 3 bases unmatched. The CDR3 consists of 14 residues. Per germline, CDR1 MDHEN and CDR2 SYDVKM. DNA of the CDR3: TGTGCCAGCAGTCGGGACAGGGAGTACAATGAGCAGTTCTTC. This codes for CASSRDREYNEQFF.

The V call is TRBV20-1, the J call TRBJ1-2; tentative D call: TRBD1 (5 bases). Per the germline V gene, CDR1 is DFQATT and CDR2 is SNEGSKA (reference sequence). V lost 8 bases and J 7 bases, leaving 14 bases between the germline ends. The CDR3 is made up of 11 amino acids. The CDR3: CSIPGGSGYTF. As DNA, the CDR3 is TGCAGTATACCGGGGGGGTCTGGCTACACCTTC.

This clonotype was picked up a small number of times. The CDR3 loop reads CASSLYSGGASIQETQYF. In DNA, the CDR3 is TGTGCCAGCAGCCTTTATAGCGGGGGGGCCTCAATCCAAGAGACCCAGTACTTC. The rearrangement links TRBV7-9 to TRBJ2-5; TRBD2 agrees at 11 bases. CDR1 SEHNR and CDR2 FQNEAQ come from the germline V gene (reference sequence). CDR3 length: 18 residues. V lost 5 bases and J lost 1; bases outside the gene matches: 12.

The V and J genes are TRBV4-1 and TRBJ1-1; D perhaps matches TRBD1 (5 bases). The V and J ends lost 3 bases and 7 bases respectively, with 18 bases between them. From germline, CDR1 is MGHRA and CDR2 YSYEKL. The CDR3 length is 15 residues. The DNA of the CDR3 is TGCGCCAGCAGCCACCGACCTGGAAGAACAGGTGAAGCTTTCTTT. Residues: CASSHRPGRTGEAFF.

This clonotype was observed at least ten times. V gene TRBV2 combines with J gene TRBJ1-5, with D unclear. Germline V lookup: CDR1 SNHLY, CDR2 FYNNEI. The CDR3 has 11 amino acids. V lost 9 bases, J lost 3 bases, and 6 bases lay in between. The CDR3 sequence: CASGLNQPQHF. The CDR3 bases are TGTGCCAGTGGGCTCAATCAGCCCCAGCATTTT.

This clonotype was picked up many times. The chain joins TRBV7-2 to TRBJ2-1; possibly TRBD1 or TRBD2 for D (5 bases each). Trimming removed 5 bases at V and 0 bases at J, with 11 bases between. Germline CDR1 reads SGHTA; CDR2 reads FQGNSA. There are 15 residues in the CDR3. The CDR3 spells CASSRDLSSYNEQFF. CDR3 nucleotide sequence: TGTGCCAGCAGCCGGGACCTGAGCTCCTACAATGAGCAGTTCTTC.

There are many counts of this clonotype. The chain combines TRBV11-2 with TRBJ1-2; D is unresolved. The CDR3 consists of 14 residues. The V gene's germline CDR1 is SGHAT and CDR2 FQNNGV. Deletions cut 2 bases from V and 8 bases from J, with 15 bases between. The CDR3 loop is CASSLREGRSGYTF. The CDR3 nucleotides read TGTGCCAGCAGCTTAAGGGAGGGTCGTTCGGGCTACACCTTC.

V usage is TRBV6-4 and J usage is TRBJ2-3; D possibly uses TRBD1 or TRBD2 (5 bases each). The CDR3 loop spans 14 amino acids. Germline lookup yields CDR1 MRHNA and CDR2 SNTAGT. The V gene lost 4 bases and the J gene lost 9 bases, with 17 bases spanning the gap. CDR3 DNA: TGTGCCAGCAGTGGGGACCGAGCGGCAGGGACGCAGTATTTT. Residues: CASSGDRAAGTQYF.